The 10 T cell receptor beta chains listed next were all sequenced from one sample in a study of T cell repertoires in cytomegalovirus infection. These receptors' targets are unknown. Using its own MiXCR run on the reads, TCRdb lists one record per CDR3 protein. The repertoire has roughly 730,000 distinct CDR3 sequences, 30% to 35% of them found once; the top ten carry 15% to 20%. The sample was cultured PBMCs, taken from culture after CMV antigen stimulation. The origin of the receptors is a human donor in good health (CMV status not recorded). Some clones in this sample may be carry-over from other donors' samples.

This chain connects TRBV5-4 to TRBJ2-3; the D gene is possibly TRBD1 (6 bases). Germline-derived CDR1 and CDR2 are SGHNT and YYREEE (reference sequence). CDR3 length: 17 residues. Trimming stripped 4 bases from V and 3 bases from J, with 21 bases between. In nucleotides, the CDR3 is TGTGCCAGCAGCCCCACAGGGCCCCCGGGGTTGACAGATACGCAGTATTTT. Amino acid sequence: CASSPTGPPGLTDTQYF.

The gene calls are TRBV2 and TRBJ2-7; no definite D call. Looked up from germline, CDR1 is SNHLY and CDR2 is FYNNEI. The CDR3 runs to 12 residues. V lost 3 bases, J lost 4 bases, and 7 bases lay in between. For the CDR3, the DNA is TGTGCCAGCAGTGATCCGTTTTACGAGCAGTACTTC. Translated, it gives CASSDPFYEQYF.

In this sample, this clonotype turned up a few times. The rearrangement joins TRBV28 to TRBJ2-1; 10 bases agree with TRBD2. V shed 2 bases and J 7 bases; nucleotides not matched to a gene: 5. The CDR3 length is 15 residues. Germline V gene lookup returns CDR1 MDHEN and CDR2 SYDVKM. CDR3 nucleotides: TGTGCCAGCAGTTTACTACTAGCGGGGATTAATGAGCAGTTCTTC. Residues: CASSLLLAGINEQFF.

The chain carries TRBV7-2 and TRBJ1-3, with unresolved D. V lost 4 bases, J lost 8 bases, and 9 bases lay in between. CDR1 is SGHTA, CDR2 FQGNSA, per germline. CDR3 length: 12 amino acids. In DNA, the CDR3 is TGTGCCAGCAGCTCCCTTCTGGACACCATATATTTT. It encodes CASSSLLDTIYF.

V and J are TRBV7-9 and TRBJ1-1, with D tentatively TRBD1 (5 bases). Germline-derived CDR1 and CDR2 are SEHNR and FQNEAQ (reference sequence). Trimming pared 6 bases from V and 4 bases from J, leaving 15 bases between. CDR3 length: 14 amino acids. CDR3 loop: CASSRGAEGTEAFF. DNA for the CDR3: TGTGCCAGCAGTCGAGGGGCCGAGGGCACTGAAGCTTTCTTT.

The genes are TRBV20-1 and TRBJ1-2; D unclear. CDR3 length equals 11 residues. The germline V and J ends were trimmed by 6 bases and 7 bases, with 12 bases remaining between them. Germline lookup yields CDR1 DFQATT and CDR2 SNEGSKA (reference sequence). The CDR3 spells CSADGARGYTF. In DNA, the CDR3 is TGCAGTGCGGACGGAGCGCGTGGCTACACCTTC.

V and J are TRBV20-1 and TRBJ2-1; no clear D. This CDR3 spans 13 amino acids. Trimming took 4 bases from V and 0 from J, leaving 7 bases between them. Per the germline V gene, CDR1 is DFQATT and CDR2 is SNEGSKA (reference sequence). The CDR3 coding sequence is TGCAGTGCTAAAAGGGCCTCCTACAATGAGCAGTTCTTC. The encoded protein is CSAKRASYNEQFF.

The chain uses TRBV5-6 and TRBJ2-1; D is perhaps TRBD1 (7 bases). The CDR3 extends over 20 amino acids. The V gene's germline CDR1 is SGHDT and CDR2 YYEEEE. V lost 0 bases to trimming and J lost 1 base, with 23 bases between them. The CDR3 sequence is CASSLAALAGTEESYNEQFF. The CDR3 DNA follows: TGTGCCAGCAGCTTGGCAGCTTTGGCGGGGACAGAGGAATCCTACAATGAGCAGTTCTTC. The whole variable domain, filled in from reference TRBV5-6 and TRBJ2-1, reads DAGVTQSPTHLIKTRGQQVTLRCSPKSGHDTVSWYQQALGQGPQFIFQYYEEEERQRGNFPDRFSGHQFPNYSSELNVNALLLGDSALYLCASSLAALAGTEESYNEQFFGPGTRLTVL.

The chain has TRBV19 and TRBJ2-7; possible D gene TRBD1, 6 bases. Trimming took 6 bases from V and 0 from J, leaving 9 bases between them. Germline CDR1 and CDR2: LNHDA and SQIVND (reference sequence). The CDR3 covers 13 residues. The CDR3 here is CASRRTDSYEQYF. The DNA for the CDR3 is TGTGCCAGTAGACGGACAGACTCCTACGAGCAGTACTTC.

The J gene is TRBJ1-3, the V gene TRBV6-2 or TRBV6-3; D remains ambiguous. The germline V gene encodes CDR1 MNHEY and CDR2 SVGEGT. This CDR3 contains 12 residues. Between the trimmed V and J ends, which lost 10 bases and 4 bases, there was a span of 11 bases. The CDR3 loop reads CATTQAGNTIYF. The DNA of the CDR3 is TGTGCCACTACGCAGGCGGGAAACACCATATATTTT.